The clone carrying this T cell receptor beta chain was counted at least ten times. Its specificity is not known. The data are from a study of early T cells in non-severe SARS-CoV-2 infection. On the study more broadly: The input, bulk RNA from unsorted whole blood, was sequenced, and chains were unpaired. Findings of the study overall: Sequences matched to VDJdb favored anti-spike CD8 responses, while private and CD4 specificities were missed.

Unique molecular identifiers were added to individual cDNA molecules. TCRdb re-called the 5' RACE reads with MiXCR, one entry per CDR3 protein. The sample carries some 57,000 distinct CDR3 sequences, 5.6% recorded once. This receptor was identified in an adult who was a healthcare worker with PCR-confirmed SARS-CoV-2 infection or an uninfected control (not recorded which). Sequencing was performed on whole blood.

The CDR3 DNA is TGCAGTGCTAGGGTTAACGGGTACGAGCAGTACTTC. As protein: CSARVNGYEQYF. The gene calls are TRBV20-1 and TRBJ2-7, with D uncertain. Trimming took 3 bases from V and 4 from J, leaving 10 bases between them. The CDR3 is made up of 12 amino acids. Germline V gene data show CDR1 as DFQATT and CDR2 as SNEGSKA (reference sequence).